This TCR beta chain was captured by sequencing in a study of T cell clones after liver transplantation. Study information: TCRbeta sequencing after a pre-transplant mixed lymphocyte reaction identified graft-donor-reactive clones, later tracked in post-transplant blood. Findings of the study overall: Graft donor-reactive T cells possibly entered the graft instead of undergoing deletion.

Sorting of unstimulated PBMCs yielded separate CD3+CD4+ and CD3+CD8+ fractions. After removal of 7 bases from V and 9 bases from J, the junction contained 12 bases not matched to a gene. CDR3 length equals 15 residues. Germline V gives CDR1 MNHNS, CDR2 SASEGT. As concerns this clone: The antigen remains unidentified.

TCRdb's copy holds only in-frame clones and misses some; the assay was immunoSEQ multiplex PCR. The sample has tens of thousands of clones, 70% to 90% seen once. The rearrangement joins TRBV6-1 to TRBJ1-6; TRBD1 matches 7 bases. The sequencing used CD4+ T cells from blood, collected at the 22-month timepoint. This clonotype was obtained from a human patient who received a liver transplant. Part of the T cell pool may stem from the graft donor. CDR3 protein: CASNPGQSRTSPLHF. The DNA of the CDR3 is TGTGCCAGCAATCCGGGACAGTCGAGGACTTCACCCCTCCACTTT.